This TCR beta chain was found in a study of cytomegalovirus exposure and HLA in healthy donors. PCR primers comprised 60 Vbeta and 13 Jbeta primers. Sequencing used immunoSEQ multiplex PCR; TCRdb keeps in-frame clones, though not all of them. The sample contains 180,000 or so clones, about four fifths of which appear only once. CDR3 length: 19 residues. The material sequenced was PBMCs. The clonotype originates from a female donor in good health and CMV-seronegative. This chain connects TRBV21-1 to TRBJ1-4. TRBV21-1 is a listed pseudogene. The CDR3 DNA sequence: TGTGCCAGCAGCAAAGTTGGGGTGGAGGCTCCAGCAACTAATGAAAAACTGTTTTTT. This codes for CASSKVGVEAPATNEKLFF.